This is a list of T cell receptor beta chains from one sample in a study of shared clonotypes between healthy human individuals. TCRdb keeps only in-frame clones here, not all; method: immunoSEQ multiplex PCR. Among some 490,000 clones listed, about 72% were seen once. The sample taken for sequencing was PBMCs. These receptors came from a woman aged 40 to 50 in good health. Some clones in this sample may be carry-over from other donors' samples. Each CDR3 is given with its conserved first and last residue. The D gene is left open where the match is weak. A row's size may be missing; if present it is once, few, many or a size class.

j_call: TRBJ2-2; v_call: TRBV7-3; clone_size: .; d_call: .; cdr3_nt: TGTGCCAGCAGCTTAAGCCCAGGGCAGGGTCACGGGGAGCTGTTTTTT; cdr3_aa: CASSLSPGQGHGELFF
j_call: TRBJ2-2; v_call: TRBV7-2; clone_size: .; d_call: .; cdr3_nt: TGTGCCAGCGGGGAAGCGGGTTTCACCGGGGAGCTGTTTTTT; cdr3_aa: CASGEAGFTGELFF
j_call: TRBJ1-2; v_call: TRBV6-5; clone_size: .; d_call: .; cdr3_nt: TGTGCCAGCAGTCCGGGGGGAGGGGAGGCTGGCTACACCTTC; cdr3_aa: CASSPGGGEAGYTF
j_call: TRBJ2-7; v_call: TRBV29-1; clone_size: .; d_call: .; cdr3_nt: TGCAGCGTTGATTTTGGGTGGCGGGGTTGGGTCGGGCAGTACTTC; cdr3_aa: CSVDFGWRGWVGQYF
j_call: TRBJ2-1; v_call: TRBV7-2; clone_size: .; d_call: .; cdr3_nt: TGTGCCAGCAGCCAGGGCGGGAAGGGTACGAATGAGCAGTTCTTC; cdr3_aa: CASSQGGKGTNEQFF
j_call: TRBJ1-1; v_call: TRBV19; clone_size: .; d_call: TRBD1; cdr3_nt: TGTGCCAGTATAAAGGGACAGCAGAGGAACACTGAAGCTTTCTTT; cdr3_aa: CASIKGQQRNTEAFF
j_call: TRBJ2-7; v_call: TRBV7-2; clone_size: .; d_call: .; cdr3_nt: TGTGCCAGCAGCCCACAGGGTAGCAGCTACGAGCAGTACTTC; cdr3_aa: CASSPQGSSYEQYF
j_call: TRBJ2-7; v_call: TRBV28; clone_size: .; d_call: TRBD1; cdr3_nt: TGTGCCAGCAGCCCAGGGGGCTACGAGCAGTACTTC; cdr3_aa: CASSPGGYEQYF
j_call: TRBJ2-5; v_call: TRBV7-8; clone_size: .; d_call: TRBD1; cdr3_nt: TGTGCCAGCAGCGGTACAGGGGGCGGTGGGCAAGAGACCCAGTACTTC; cdr3_aa: CASSGTGGGGQETQYF
j_call: TRBJ1-2; v_call: TRBV28; clone_size: .; d_call: TRBD1; cdr3_nt: TGTGCCAGCAGACGGGACAGGGCACTTTATGGCTACACCTTC; cdr3_aa: CASRRDRALYGYTF
j_call: TRBJ1-2; v_call: TRBV6-1; clone_size: few; d_call: .; cdr3_nt: TGTGCCAGCAGTGAAATGGGCAGGGGACACTATGGCTACACCTTC; cdr3_aa: CASSEMGRGHYGYTF
j_call: TRBJ2-7; v_call: TRBV4-1; clone_size: few; d_call: .; cdr3_nt: TGCGCCAGCAGCCAAGGAATTTTCTCCTACGGGCAGTACTTC; cdr3_aa: CASSQGIFSYGQYF
j_call: TRBJ2-1; v_call: TRBV5-1; clone_size: .; d_call: TRBD2; cdr3_nt: TGCGCCAGCAGCTTGGCTAGCGGGGTAAACAATGAGCAGTTCTTC; cdr3_aa: CASSLASGVNNEQFF
j_call: TRBJ1-1; v_call: TRBV18; clone_size: few; d_call: .; cdr3_nt: TGTGCCAGCTCATATCAGGTCAGCCGGAACACTGAAGCTTTCTTT; cdr3_aa: CASSYQVSRNTEAFF
j_call: TRBJ2-3; v_call: TRBV6-4; clone_size: .; d_call: .; cdr3_nt: TGTGCCAGCAGTGACCCGAAGGGGGGCACAGATACGCAGTATTTT; cdr3_aa: CASSDPKGGTDTQYF
j_call: TRBJ2-2; v_call: TRBV5-4; clone_size: .; d_call: TRBD1; cdr3_nt: TGTGCCAGCAGCTTGCGGGACAGTCTCACCGGGGAGCTGTTTTTT; cdr3_aa: CASSLRDSLTGELFF
j_call: TRBJ2-7; v_call: TRBV27; clone_size: .; d_call: .; cdr3_nt: TGTGCCAGCATGGCAGGGCCCTACGAGCAGTACTTC; cdr3_aa: CASMAGPYEQYF
j_call: TRBJ2-7; v_call: TRBV7-9; clone_size: once; d_call: .; cdr3_nt: TGTGCCAGCAGCTGGGGGGGGCGCTACGAGCAGTACTTC; cdr3_aa: CASSWGGRYEQYF
j_call: TRBJ2-7; v_call: TRBV18; clone_size: once; d_call: TRBD1; cdr3_nt: TGTGCCAGCTCACCGGACAGGGCCCACGAGCAGTACTTC; cdr3_aa: CASSPDRAHEQYF
j_call: TRBJ1-1; v_call: TRBV5-6; clone_size: .; d_call: .; cdr3_nt: TGTGCCAGCAGCTTCCGGCTCGGGAAGGGGAACACTGAAGCTTTCTTT; cdr3_aa: CASSFRLGKGNTEAFF
j_call: TRBJ2-7; v_call: TRBV5-4; clone_size: .; d_call: TRBD1; cdr3_nt: TGTGCCAGCAGTACTGACAGGGGCGAGCAGTACTTC; cdr3_aa: CASSTDRGEQYF
j_call: TRBJ2-3; v_call: TRBV5-1; clone_size: .; d_call: TRBD2; cdr3_nt: TGCGCCAGCAGCTTTAGCGGGAGGACGTCAGATACGCAGTATTTT; cdr3_aa: CASSFSGRTSDTQYF
j_call: TRBJ2-1; v_call: TRBV30; clone_size: .; d_call: TRBD2; cdr3_nt: TGTGCCTGGTCAGGGACTAGCGGCTACAATGAGCAGTTCTTC; cdr3_aa: CAWSGTSGYNEQFF
j_call: TRBJ2-1; v_call: TRBV5-4; clone_size: .; d_call: TRBD1; cdr3_nt: TGTGCCAGCAGCCCGGGACAGGGGGCGAATGAGCAGTTCTTC; cdr3_aa: CASSPGQGANEQFF
j_call: TRBJ2-3; v_call: TRBV11-3; clone_size: .; d_call: TRBD2; cdr3_nt: TGTGCCAGCAGCCCCCGGACTAGTCAGGGAGGAGGTGGAGATACGCAGTATTTT; cdr3_aa: CASSPRTSQGGGGDTQYF
j_call: TRBJ2-7; v_call: TRBV6-1; clone_size: few; d_call: .; cdr3_nt: TGTGCCAGCAGTGAAGGGACTTACTCGGGCGAGCAGTACTTC; cdr3_aa: CASSEGTYSGEQYF
j_call: TRBJ2-2; v_call: TRBV7-2; clone_size: once; d_call: TRBD2; cdr3_nt: TGTGCCAGCAGCTTAGATAGCGGGAATGTCGGGGAGCTGTTTTTT; cdr3_aa: CASSLDSGNVGELFF
j_call: TRBJ2-6; v_call: TRBV5-1; clone_size: .; d_call: .; cdr3_nt: TGCGCCAGCAGCTTGGCCCCCGGTGGGGCCAACGTCCTGACTTTC; cdr3_aa: CASSLAPGGANVLTF
j_call: TRBJ2-3; v_call: TRBV7-3; clone_size: .; d_call: TRBD2; cdr3_nt: TGTGCCAGCAGCTTAGGCGGGAGGGCCGATACGCAGTATTTT; cdr3_aa: CASSLGGRADTQYF
j_call: TRBJ1-5; v_call: TRBV28; clone_size: .; d_call: .; cdr3_nt: TGTGCCAGCAGCGCTCGTTTTCCCCAGCATTTT; cdr3_aa: CASSARFPQHF
j_call: TRBJ2-7; v_call: TRBV6-1; clone_size: .; d_call: TRBD1; cdr3_nt: TGTGCCAGCACCCCGACCGGGACAGGGGTTAACGAGCAGTACTTC; cdr3_aa: CASTPTGTGVNEQYF
j_call: TRBJ2-4; v_call: TRBV28; clone_size: once; d_call: .; cdr3_nt: TGTGCCAGCAGCTCCACGGGGCTGCAAACCAAAAACATTCAGTACTTC; cdr3_aa: CASSSTGLQTKNIQYF
j_call: TRBJ2-7; v_call: TRBV28; clone_size: .; d_call: TRBD2; cdr3_nt: TGTGCCAGCAGTCCTAGCGGGAGGGGGACCTACGAGCAGTACTTC; cdr3_aa: CASSPSGRGTYEQYF
j_call: TRBJ1-1; v_call: TRBV5-1; clone_size: .; d_call: .; cdr3_nt: TGCGCCAGCAGCTTGGGCACAGGGAACACTGAAGCTTTCTTT; cdr3_aa: CASSLGTGNTEAFF